A selection of T cell receptor beta chains follows, all from one sample in a study of control samples from healthy donors and cancer patients. Some clones are missing from TCRdb's copy, which holds only in-frame ones; the method was immunoSEQ multiplex PCR. The table records some 94,000 clones, around 87% of them present only once. Input material: blood. Receptors were obtained from a woman in her fifties or sixties in good health. Both conserved end residues are part of each CDR3. Size values are once, few and many counts, or a class for expanded clones, and some rows have none.

>TRBV7-9|NA
CASSLAHGTGYTEAFF
>TRBV6-5|once
CASRGTGTGNTIYF
>TRBV5-1|NA
CARNLVAGGTDTQYF
>TRBV28|NA
CASSQGDTEAFF
>TRBV5-1|NA
CASSLAGWVNQPQHF
>TRBV7-9|NA
CASSLWAWLGLADTDTQYF
>TRBV5-6|few
CASSPDRLDTGELFF
>TRBV18|NA
CASSLTGGNQPQHF
>TRBV19|NA
CASSMAGLGVYEQYF
>TRBV11-3|NA
CASSLVPGLVNTEAFF
>TRBV5-1|once
CASSLGDRGLPMTEAFF
>TRBV12-3/TRBV12-4|NA
CASSLDHYEQYF
>TRBV7-2|NA
CASRDGAAGNSPLHF
>TRBV7-9|NA
CASSWGLSSTGELFF
>TRBV4-3|once
CASSQAYSLQDNEKLFF
>TRBV2|NA
CASSERAYGYTF
>TRBV7-6|NA
CASSQLERATEAFF
>TRBV27|NA
CASSTTGGYEQYF
>TRBV28|few
CATQDSNTEAFF
>TRBV4-3|NA
CASSHDSTDTQYF
>TRBV7-2|NA
CASSLGTGGFGEQYF
>TRBV18|NA
CASSPPSGNEQYF
>TRBV27|NA
CASSTRPLAGGLREQYF
>TRBV5-8|NA
CASSRAQGGYGYTF
>TRBV7-7|few
CASSLGVTARNEQFF
>TRBV6-4|NA
CASSDSRRTASSQPQHF
>TRBV27|NA
CASRGGTKNIQYF
>TRBV7-9|NA
CASSPAPNTEAFF
>TRBV11-3|NA
CASSLRGGGTDTQYF
>TRBV11-3|NA
CASSLRLAGGPYNEQFF
>TRBV5-1|NA
CASSLATSGRLRRNEQFF
>TRBV10-1|few
CASRGSGGTDTQYF
>TRBV7-2|NA
CASSLDGNYGYTF
>TRBV27|NA
CASSSPSGNYGYTF
>TRBV5-6|NA
CASSLTGSLNEKLFF
>TRBV29-1|NA
CSVSSGRAWGEQFF
>TRBV10-3|NA
CAISERGDGGEQYF
>TRBV4-2|NA
CASSPGDTSFWETEAFF
>TRBV25-1|NA
CASSPHPTSGKNEQFF
>TRBV13|NA
CASSLRGLFSYEQYF
>TRBV6-4|NA
CASSDAPGLSDTQYF
>TRBV24-1|NA
CATSAKTGQDTQYF
>TRBV28|NA
CASSLPSTEQETQYF